Included here is one T cell receptor (beta chain) sequence, with context. Its antigen is still unknown. These data belong to a study of T cell responses to AZD1222 COVID-19 vaccine. Study observations and caveats: Increased Spike-specific TCR breadth and depth were observed after two AZD1222 doses. None of the repertoires were sampled until the peak T cell response had passed. Just a handful of AZD1222 recipients tested seropositive at baseline.

Assay: immunoSEQ multiplex PCR; the TCRdb copy retains only in-frame clones and omits some. The repertoire consists of 160,000 or so clones, with 92% occurring once and the leading ten covering 4.4%. The CDR3 runs 14 residues. Trimming left V 2 bases short and J 7 bases short, with 12 bases between. Germline-derived CDR1 and CDR2 are SGHTA and FQGTGA. The specimen comprised peripheral blood, sampled on day 0 of MenACWY control vaccination. The chain couples TRBV7-3 to TRBJ2-1; D is possibly TRBD2 (5 bases). This clonotype was obtained from an adult in good health. The chain's CDR3 is CASSLARRTNEQFF. CDR3 nucleotide sequence: TGTGCCAGCAGCTTAGCGCGAAGGACTAATGAGCAGTTCTTC.